This T cell receptor beta chain was profiled in a study of spatial heterogeneity in lung cancer (dated 2019 in TCRdb). Study-level background: Samples were obtained from 72 patients with early-stage, untreated non-small cell lung cancer from the lung TRACERx cohort. Follow-up PBMC samples were sequenced whenever available, and the median time to follow-up was about 24 months after resection. More beta-chain than alpha-chain transcripts were consistently detected, likely reflecting higher beta-chain transcript abundance. In the raw uncorrected reads, each unique combination of TCR and UMI appeared more than ten times on average. TCR alpha and beta repertoires were quantitatively compared across multiple tumor regions, matched nontumor lung and blood in non-small cell lung cancer. TCR repertoire features were related to nonsynonymous mutation counts determined by whole-exome sequencing of tumor tissue. At surgery, both alpha and beta chains were TCR-sequenced in 220 tumor regions, some 64 matched nontumor lung samples and over 50 PBMC samples. Study-level results and caveats: Ubiquitous expanded tumor TCRs showed up in blood more often at tumor resection than at routine follow-up. Comparisons of baseline and follow-up blood repertoires included only approximately 13 patients. Additional single-cell paired TCR alpha and beta sequencing was considered necessary to confirm, at a functional level, the hypothesis that regional TCRs recognize regional mutations.

Many counts were recorded for this clonotype. The target of this receptor is not known. Within one base of it there is no much larger clone, and no base qualities were kept. The CDR1 and CDR2 encoded by the germline V gene are SQVTM and ANQGSEA. Spanning cysteine to phenylalanine, the CDR3 consists of 14 amino acids. The only DNA kept is the CDR3, 42 bases in frame from the first base. V loses 2 bases of germline sequence and J loses 1 base, and the interval between the two ends is 8 bases. Read against the paper, the sample's time point label means: blood at routine non-recurrence follow-up after resection. TCR sequencing used whole RNA extracted from tumor and nontumor lung tissue, or from cryopreserved PBMC samples, without cell sorting. Patients were selected for TCR sequencing only if sufficient RNA was available from at least two tumor regions. The library was made by 5' RACE. The run used a NextSeq 500. To allow correction of PCR and sequencing errors, the TCR library protocol tagged every TCR cDNA molecule with a unique molecular identifier. From the authors' description of their analysis: Decombinator tools were used for TCR identification, UMI-based error correction and CDR3 extraction. TCRs above a frequency of 2 per 1,000, corresponding to the top 1% of the tumor frequency distribution, were defined as expanded. Renyi diversity was calculated using the R vegan package after each repertoire was subsampled 100 times to 5,000 TCRs. CDR3 similarity networks were built from amino acid triplet string-kernel similarity, with CDR3s being connected when pairwise similarity was above 0.82. The public reads were quality trimmed at Q25 with fastp and then assembled into clones with MiXCR by TCRdb, keeping productive beta chains. A single entry per CDR3 protein holds the most common genes and DNA from its merged rows. V and J calls and clone size were set by TCRdb, not the authors. This sample holds 110,000 or so distinct CDR3 sequences; 11% were observed only once. The top ten constitute approximately 24% of the sample.

The origin of this receptor is a female donor with early-stage non-small cell lung cancer. The input for sequencing was PBMCs, taken at follow-up. The chain is made from TRBV29-1 and TRBJ2-2, with TRBD1 perhaps the D gene, on 6 matching bases. The DNA reads TGCAGCGTTGAAAGGGGACAGAACACCGGGGAGCTGTTTTTT. It translates as CSVERGQNTGELFF.